This TCR beta chain was sequenced in a study of cytomegalovirus exposure and HLA in healthy donors. It was with 60 Vbeta and 13 Jbeta primers that the PCR ran. Sequencing used immunoSEQ multiplex PCR; TCRdb keeps in-frame clones, though not all of them. Counted here are 150,000 or so clones, 80% occurring once; the ten biggest clones make up roughly 5.3%. The material sequenced was PBMCs. The clonotype was recovered from a woman in her forties in good health and CMV-seropositive.

In DNA, the CDR3 is TGTGCCAGCAGCTTAGGGGGACTAGCGGGAGGGGCCTTCCAAGAGACCCAGTACTTC. Translated: CASSLGGLAGGAFQETQYF. V is TRBV7-7 and J is TRBJ2-5, with 16 bases aligning to TRBD2. Losses at the gene ends were 1 base for V and 1 base for J; bases not matched to a gene: 6. The V gene's germline CDR1 is SSHAT and CDR2 FNYEAQ (reference sequence). CDR3 size: 19 residues.